This T cell receptor beta chain was documented in a study of blood T cell repertoires in COVID-19. Looking at the study overall: T cells, B-cell-depleted T cells, or PBMCs supplied cDNA or gDNA.

As processed by the authors: Nucleated cell number was recorded as an estimate derived from reference gene primer amplification. TCRdb keeps only in-frame clones here, not all; method: immunoSEQ multiplex PCR. The V and J calls and clone size come from that table; D and trimming were worked out from the DNA. Among about 29,000 clones listed, about 89% were seen once. Trimming removed 0 bases from V and 5 bases from J; junction bases left unmatched: 8. The CDR3 totals 16 residues. The V gene's germline CDR1 is MNHNY and CDR2 SVGAGI (reference sequence). V is TRBV6-6 and J is TRBJ2-5; 8 bases match TRBD1. The sequence was obtained from a human donor in a cohort sampled during active COVID-19. The sequencing sample was made of peripheral blood. CDR3 region: CASSYSIRTGGETQYF. CDR3 bases: TGTGCCAGCAGTTACTCGATTCGTACAGGGGGTGAGACCCAGTACTTC.